Listed below are T cell receptor beta chains from one sample, sequenced in a study of blood T cell repertoires in COVID-19. Assay used: immunoSEQ multiplex PCR; TCRdb lists only in-frame clones, some missing. The sample yields about 160,000 clones, roughly 80% seen once. Sequenced input: peripheral blood. The origin of the receptors is a man aged 70-80 years with acute or convalescent COVID-19. The CDR3 runs from the conserved cysteine through the conserved F or W. Each record gives: J gene, V gene, clone size, D gene, CDR3 protein, CDR3 DNA. D genes are given only for firm matches. Some rows mark clone size as missing; the rest say once, few, many or name a class of expanded clone.

TRBJ2-7	TRBV12-3/TRBV12-4	.	.	CASSRRGQDEQYF	TGTGCCAGCTCCCGAAGGGGACAAGACGAGCAGTACTTC
TRBJ1-1	TRBV19	.	.	CASNNPGGGFRNTEAFF	TGTGCCAGTAACAATCCCGGCGGGGGGTTCAGGAACACTGAAGCTTTCTTT
TRBJ1-3	TRBV15	.	.	CATSSLPGAARDSGNTIYF	TGTGCCACCAGCAGTCTTCCAGGGGCGGCCAGAGACTCTGGAAACACCATATATTTT
TRBJ2-1	TRBV7-6	.	TRBD2	CASSLLAGVYNEQFF	TGTGCCAGCAGCTTACTAGCGGGAGTGTACAATGAGCAGTTCTTC
TRBJ2-7	TRBV5-5	.	.	CASSRNLQGPYEQYF	TGTGCCAGCAGCCGAAACCTTCAGGGGCCCTACGAGCAGTACTTC
TRBJ2-5	TRBV7-8	.	.	CASSRRGLETQYF	TGTGCCAGCAGCCGGAGGGGGCTGGAGACCCAGTACTTC
TRBJ1-4	TRBV19	.	.	CASSEQRGEKLFF	TGTGCCAGTAGTGAACAGAGAGGGGAAAAACTGTTTTTT
TRBJ1-1	TRBV5-6	.	.	CASSPTQGNTEAFF	TGTGCCAGCAGCCCAACACAGGGGAACACTGAAGCTTTCTTT
TRBJ1-1	TRBV2	many	TRBD1	CASSPQTGGSMAEAFF	TGTGCCAGCAGTCCGCAAACAGGGGGTTCTATGGCTGAAGCTTTCTTT
TRBJ1-5	TRBV6-1	.	.	CASSEGTSGNQPQHF	TGTGCCAGCAGTGAAGGTACATCTGGCAATCAGCCCCAGCATTTT
TRBJ2-5	TRBV13	.	TRBD2	CASSLQSGGRGETQYF	TGTGCCAGCAGCTTACAAAGCGGGGGGAGAGGGGAGACCCAGTACTTC
TRBJ2-7	TRBV7-9	many	TRBD1	CASSLAGQGEEQYF	TGTGCCAGCAGCTTAGCGGGACAGGGTGAAGAGCAGTACTTC
TRBJ1-3	TRBV18	.	.	CASSPPSGQGQNTIYF	TGTGCCAGCTCACCACCAAGTGGGCAGGGACAAAACACCATATATTTT
TRBJ1-1	TRBV6-5	.	.	CASRNGGAEAFF	TGTGCCAGCAGAAATGGGGGGGCTGAAGCTTTCTTT
TRBJ2-1	TRBV7-3	.	.	CASSLVPAMNQIIQGNEQFF	TGTGCCAGCAGCTTAGTCCCGGCCATGAACCAGATTATTCAGGGGAATGAGCAGTTCTTC
TRBJ2-7	TRBV9	.	.	CASSVEHGYEQYF	TGTGCCAGCAGCGTAGAACATGGCTACGAGCAGTACTTC
TRBJ2-2	TRBV25-1	.	TRBD2	CASSLAGFTGELFF	TGTGCCAGCAGTCTAGCGGGTTTCACCGGGGAGCTGTTTTTT
TRBJ2-3	TRBV19	.	.	CASSMGAAPDTQYF	TGTGCCAGTAGTATGGGTGCAGCGCCAGATACGCAGTATTTT
TRBJ2-7	TRBV10-3	.	.	CAISELQGGEQYF	TGTGCCATCAGTGAGTTGCAGGGAGGTGAGCAGTACTTC
TRBJ2-7	TRBV11-2	many	.	CASSSDRKEQYF	TGTGCCAGCAGCTCAGACAGGAAAGAGCAGTACTTC
TRBJ2-3	TRBV3-1/TRBV3-2	.	.	CASSQAGAIADTQYF	TGTGCCAGCAGCCAAGCAGGGGCGATCGCAGATACGCAGTATTTT
TRBJ1-2	TRBV2	.	TRBD1	CARRFDRGNYGYTF	TGTGCCAGACGATTCGACAGGGGCAACTATGGCTACACCTTC
TRBJ1-1	TRBV6-2/TRBV6-3	.	.	CASSYSLQIAEAFF	TGTGCCAGCAGTTACTCTTTACAGATCGCTGAAGCTTTCTTT
TRBJ2-7	TRBV9	few	.	CASSTTTGNSYEQYF	TGTGCCAGCAGTACTACGACAGGCAACTCCTACGAGCAGTACTTC
TRBJ2-5	TRBV7-9	.	TRBD2	CASSLGLADQETQYF	TGTGCCAGCAGCTTGGGTCTAGCGGACCAAGAGACCCAGTACTTC
TRBJ1-3	TRBV19	.	.	CASRWDTSSGNTIYF	TGTGCCAGTAGATGGGACACGAGCTCTGGAAACACCATATATTTT
TRBJ1-3	TRBV28	.	TRBD1	CATSTGGFGNTIYF	TGTGCCACCTCGACAGGGGGTTTCGGAAACACCATATATTTT
TRBJ2-4	TRBV5-4	few	.	CASSVRTGTLAKNIQYF	TGTGCCAGCAGCGTCCGCACGGGAACCCTAGCCAAAAACATTCAGTACTTC
TRBJ1-3	TRBV28	few	TRBD1	CASSSPKGQENSGNTIYF	TGTGCCAGCAGTTCGCCTAAGGGACAGGAGAACTCTGGAAACACCATATATTTT
TRBJ2-7	TRBV2	.	TRBD1	CASSEGTGVSYEQYF	TGTGCCAGCAGTGAAGGGACAGGGGTCTCCTACGAGCAGTACTTC
TRBJ2-5	TRBV3-1/TRBV3-2	.	.	CASSPPGRHQETQYF	TGTGCCAGCAGCCCCCCAGGTAGGCATCAAGAGACCCAGTACTTC
TRBJ2-7	TRBV5-6	few	.	CASSLVTATTYEQYF	TGTGCCAGCAGCTTGGTTACAGCCACCACCTACGAGCAGTACTTC
TRBJ2-1	TRBV12-5	.	TRBD1	CASVERGQTYNEQFF	TGTGCTAGTGTCGAAAGGGGGCAGACATACAATGAGCAGTTCTTC
TRBJ2-7	TRBV6-6	.	.	CASSLPPAAVEQYF	TGTGCCAGCAGCCTGCCCCCCGCAGCGGTCGAGCAGTACTTC
TRBJ1-5	TRBV14	.	.	CASSQAGGSQPQHF	TGTGCCAGCAGCCAAGCCGGGGGAAGTCAGCCCCAGCATTTT
TRBJ2-1	TRBV7-2	.	TRBD1	CASSKDRDRFRNEQFF	TGTGCCAGCAGCAAAGACCGGGACAGGTTTAGGAATGAGCAGTTCTTC
TRBJ1-5	TRBV18	.	TRBD1	CASSPDGTGLVQPQHF	TGTGCCAGCTCACCCGACGGGACAGGGTTAGTTCAGCCCCAGCATTTT
TRBJ2-5	TRBV7-6	.	TRBD1	CASSLPTGTEETQYF	TGTGCCAGCAGCCTACCGACAGGGACCGAAGAGACCCAGTACTTC
TRBJ2-3	TRBV11-2	few	TRBD2	CASSPGTSGGAWDTQYF	TGTGCCAGCAGCCCCGGGACTAGCGGGGGGGCCTGGGATACGCAGTATTTT
TRBJ1-2	TRBV3-1/TRBV3-2	.	TRBD1	CASSQGTGGSTNYGYTF	TGTGCCAGCAGCCAAGGAACAGGGGGCTCTACGAACTATGGCTACACCTTC
TRBJ2-4	TRBV21-1	few	.	CASGGAGVAKNIQYF	TGTGCCAGCGGTGGAGCGGGAGTAGCCAAAAACATTCAGTACTTC
TRBJ2-1	TRBV5-1	.	TRBD2	CASSLPGLAGGQQFF	TGCGCCAGCAGCCTTCCGGGACTAGCGGGAGGACAGCAGTTCTTC
TRBJ2-2	TRBV6-6	.	TRBD1	CASSYPGTGNTGELFF	TGTGCCAGCAGTTACCCCGGGACAGGGAACACCGGGGAGCTGTTTTTT
TRBJ1-2	TRBV19	.	TRBD1	CASSIGRGDYGYTF	TGTGCCAGTAGTATCGGCAGGGGGGACTATGGCTACACCTTC
TRBJ1-1	TRBV7-9	.	.	CASTPLNSNTEAFF	TGTGCCAGCACTCCCCTCAACTCGAACACTGAAGCTTTCTTT
TRBJ2-7	TRBV6-6	.	TRBD1	CASSWNAGGENEQYF	TGTGCCAGCAGTTGGAACGCAGGGGGCGAGAACGAGCAGTACTTC
TRBJ2-2	TRBV6-5	.	TRBD1	CASNDRGQGAEELFF	TGTGCCAGCAACGACCGGGGGCAGGGGGCGGAGGAGCTGTTTTTT
TRBJ1-1	TRBV19	once	.	CASSATGLNTEAFF	TGTGCCAGTAGTGCCACAGGGTTGAACACTGAAGCTTTCTTT
TRBJ2-5	TRBV19	once	TRBD1	CASSIGGTGVYQETQYF	TGTGCCAGTAGTATAGGGGGGACAGGAGTGTACCAAGAGACCCAGTACTTC
TRBJ2-1	TRBV6-5	.	TRBD1	CASCRGPRSYNEQFF	TGTGCCAGCTGCAGGGGGCCCAGGTCCTACAATGAGCAGTTCTTC
TRBJ2-7	TRBV10-2	.	TRBD1	CASSEGQGAYEQYF	TGCGCCAGCAGTGAGGGACAGGGGGCCTACGAGCAGTACTTC
TRBJ1-3	TRBV7-6	.	.	CASSLGVGGSSGNTIYF	TGTGCCAGCAGCTTAGGGGTTGGGGGGTCGTCTGGAAACACCATATATTTT
TRBJ1-2	TRBV19	once	.	CASSTPGQTNYGYTF	TGTGCCAGTAGTACACCGGGACAAACTAACTATGGCTACACCTTC